The 26 T cell receptor beta chains below were found in one sample sequenced in a study of monozygotic twins with inflammatory bowel disease. TCRdb reprocessed the 5' RACE reads and reports one entry per CDR3 protein, with no DNA. Recorded for this sample: more than 120,000 distinct CDR3 sequences. Source material: blood. Receptor source: a human donor with ulcerative colitis or Crohn's disease, or a healthy co-twin of an affected twin (not recorded which).

The rearrangement links TRBV5-4 to TRBJ2-3; TCRdb's assignment of TRBD2 cannot be checked, as there is no DNA. CDR1 is SGHNT and CDR2 is YYREEE in the germline V gene (reference sequence). The CDR3 has 19 residues. The CDR3: CASSSPWGSGGARTDTQYF.

The V gene is TRBV5-6, the J gene TRBJ1-3. CDR3 size: 13 residues. The germline gives CDR1 SGHDT, CDR2 YYEEEE. The CDR3 is CASSPDSGNTIYF.

V is TRBV7-3 and J is TRBJ2-3; TCRdb returns TRBD2, unconfirmable since there is no DNA. Germline CDR1 and CDR2: SGHTA and FQGTGA. The CDR3 has 18 residues. CDR3 protein: CASSPAMSPAGGTDTQYF. The full variable domain, rest sourced from reference TRBV7-3 and TRBJ2-3, is GAGVSQTPSNKVTEKGKYVELRCDPISGHTALYWYRQSLGQGPEFLIYFQGTGAADDSGLPNDRFFAVRPEGSVSTLKIQRTERGDSAVYLCASSPAMSPAGGTDTQYFGPGTRLTVL.

CDR3 region: CASSPGGGQETQYF. V usage is TRBV18 and J usage is TRBJ2-5; the TCRdb call, TRBD1, lacks DNA for checking. Germline-derived CDR1 and CDR2 are KGHSH and LQKENI. The CDR3 is made up of 14 amino acids. Full variable domain (missing parts from reference TRBV18 and TRBJ2-5): NAGVMQNPRHLVRRRGQEARLRCSPMKGHSHVYWYRQLPEEGLKFMVYLQKENIIDESGMPKERFSAEFPKEGPSILRIQQVVRGDSAAYFCASSPGGGQETQYFGPGTRLLVL.

The chain joins TRBV5-1 to TRBJ2-4; TCRdb proposes TRBD2, but this gene call is untestable without DNA. Looked up from germline, CDR1 is SGHRS and CDR2 is YFSETQ. This CDR3 region has 19 residues. This CDR3 reads CASSWTSGTSTLAKNIQYF.

This chain joins TRBV4-3 and TRBJ2-6; the TCRdb call, TRBD1, lacks DNA for checking. CDR3 length equals 16 residues. The germline V gene encodes CDR1 LGHNA and CDR2 YSLEER. CDR3 amino acids: CASSPRDRSGANVLTF.

This chain uses TRBV4-3 with TRBJ1-2. Germline V gene lookup returns CDR1 LGHNA and CDR2 YSLEER. The CDR3 is made up of 15 amino acids. The CDR3 loop is CASSQDRSGDYGYTF.

V and J are TRBV2 and TRBJ1-5. Looked up from germline, CDR1 is SNHLY and CDR2 is FYNNEI. This CDR3 comprises 18 residues. CDR3: CASSEFQMGYSSNQPQHF.

The J gene is TRBJ1-2, the V gene TRBV28; TCRdb picks TRBD1, but there is no DNA to check that call. The V gene's germline CDR1 is MDHEN and CDR2 SYDVKM. This CDR3 has 17 amino acids. This CDR3 is CASSLAGQGSSNYGYTF.

This chain uses TRBV6-2 or TRBV6-3 with TRBJ2-7; no DNA is available, so the TRBD1 call from TCRdb remains unchecked. This CDR3 comprises 17 residues. Germline V gives CDR1 MNHEY, CDR2 SVGEGT. This CDR3 reads CASRNPVMGTDPYEQYF.

This chain uses TRBV6-5 with TRBJ2-2; TCRdb's D call, TRBD1, is unchecked because there is no DNA. Germline assignment: CDR1 MNHEY and CDR2 SVGAGI. The CDR3 spans 15 residues. CDR3 region: CASSYSGQGTGELFF.

This CDR3 is CASSQALAGGQETQYF. V gene TRBV4-3 combines with J gene TRBJ2-5; TCRdb names TRBD2, which stays unverified in the absence of DNA. Germline lookup yields CDR1 LGHNA and CDR2 YSLEER. The CDR3 runs 16 residues.

The chain's CDR3 is CASSPGVPYNEQFF. This chain connects TRBV12-3 or TRBV12-4 to TRBJ2-1; TCRdb returns TRBD1, unconfirmable since there is no DNA. The CDR3 totals 14 residues.

The chain has TRBV7-6 and TRBJ2-2; without DNA, the TCRdb call of TRBD1 cannot be checked. Germline CDR1 and CDR2: SGHVS and FNYEAQ. The CDR3 is 16 residues long. CDR3: CASSLYRAWDTGELFF.

This chain uses TRBV19 with TRBJ1-5; the TRBD1 assignment by TCRdb is unverifiable without DNA. Germline CDR1 is LNHDA and CDR2 is SQIVND (reference sequence). The CDR3 has 18 residues. The CDR3 sequence: CASRTILTPGTGNQPQHF.

The chain combines TRBV20-1 with TRBJ2-1; without DNA, the TCRdb call of TRBD2 cannot be checked. Germline lookup yields CDR1 DFQATT and CDR2 SNEGSKA (reference sequence). The CDR3 has 14 amino acids. The CDR3 here is CSAINSGGRIEQFF.

The rearrangement links TRBV20-1 to TRBJ2-5; TCRdb picks TRBD2, but there is no DNA to check that call. Germline CDR1 reads DFQATT; CDR2 reads SNEGSKA (reference sequence). The CDR3 is 15 amino acids. The CDR3 sequence is CSARGERGGLGSQYF.

V and J are TRBV9 and TRBJ2-3; the TRBD2 assignment by TCRdb is unverifiable without DNA. CDR1 SGDLS and CDR2 YYNGEE come from the germline V gene. The CDR3 is 14 residues long. The chain's CDR3 is CASSEGLVTDTQYF.

V gene TRBV5-1 combines with J gene TRBJ1-1; TCRdb indicates TRBD1, and absent DNA this call remains unverified. The CDR3 totals 13 residues. In germline, CDR1 is SGHRS, CDR2 YFSETQ. The CDR3 spells CASRGRGLIEAFF.

The chain carries TRBV6-5 and TRBJ2-1; the D call from TCRdb, TRBD2, cannot be confirmed without DNA. Per the germline V gene, CDR1 is MNHEY and CDR2 is SVGAGI. This CDR3 is 15 amino acids long. The CDR3 loop is CASSYSGGVSNEQFF.

This sequence joins TRBV30 and TRBJ1-6. Germline V gene sequence: CDR1 GTSNPN, CDR2 SVGIG (reference sequence). The CDR3 runs to 12 residues. The CDR3 sequence: CAWSGGTSPLHF.

The CDR3 here is CSSEVAPDGELFF. The genes are TRBV29-1 and TRBJ2-2; with no DNA, the TCRdb D assignment of TRBD2 cannot be verified. Looked up from germline, CDR1 is SQVTM and CDR2 is ANQGSEA. The CDR3 runs to 13 residues.

This sequence joins TRBV7-7 and TRBJ2-2; the TCRdb D gene call, TRBD1, has no DNA to confirm it. Germline assignment: CDR1 SSHAT and CDR2 FNYEAQ (reference sequence). This CDR3 comprises 16 residues. The CDR3 is CASSLQGALHTGELFF.

This chain connects TRBV4-3 to TRBJ2-7. The CDR3 loop spans 14 amino acids. Germline values: CDR1 LGHNA, CDR2 YSLEER. CDR3 sequence: CASSQDWGSYEQYF.

The chain links TRBV20-1 to TRBJ1-5; the TRBD1 assignment by TCRdb is unverifiable without DNA. The germline gives CDR1 DFQATT, CDR2 SNEGSKA (reference sequence). The CDR3 length is 14 residues. The CDR3 sequence: CSAPGDTDSQPQHF.

The V and J genes are TRBV20-1 and TRBJ1-3; the D gene TCRdb calls, TRBD1, cannot be checked with no DNA. The CDR3 length is 16 residues. Germline lookup yields CDR1 DFQATT and CDR2 SNEGSKA (reference sequence). The CDR3 protein is CSARDLWDRVGNTIYF.